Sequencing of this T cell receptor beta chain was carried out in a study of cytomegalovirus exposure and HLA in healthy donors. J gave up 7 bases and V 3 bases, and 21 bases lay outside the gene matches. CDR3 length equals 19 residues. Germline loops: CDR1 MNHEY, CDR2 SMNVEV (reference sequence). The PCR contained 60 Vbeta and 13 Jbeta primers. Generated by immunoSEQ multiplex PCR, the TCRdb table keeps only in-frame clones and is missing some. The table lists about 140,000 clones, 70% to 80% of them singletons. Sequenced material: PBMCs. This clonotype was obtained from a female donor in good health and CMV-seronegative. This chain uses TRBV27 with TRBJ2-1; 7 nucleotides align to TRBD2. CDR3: CASSFLATPERDERNEQFF. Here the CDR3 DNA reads TGTGCCAGCAGTTTTCTGGCGACCCCTGAGCGGGACGAGAGAAATGAGCAGTTCTTC.